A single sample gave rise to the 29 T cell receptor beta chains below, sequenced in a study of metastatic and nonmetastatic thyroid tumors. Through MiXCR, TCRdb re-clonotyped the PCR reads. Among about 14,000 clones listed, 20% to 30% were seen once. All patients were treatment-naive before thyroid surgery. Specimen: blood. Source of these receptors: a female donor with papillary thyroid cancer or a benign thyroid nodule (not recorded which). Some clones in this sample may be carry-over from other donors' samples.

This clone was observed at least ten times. CDR3 nucleotide sequence: TGCGCCAGCAGTGCGGACCTTCAAGAGACCCAGTACTTC. It specifies CASSADLQETQYF. This chain connects TRBV10-1 to TRBJ2-5; no clear D. The CDR3 is made up of 13 amino acids. The germline V and J ends were trimmed by 4 bases and 2 bases, with 8 bases remaining between them. Germline V gene lookup returns CDR1 WNHNN and CDR2 SYGVQD (reference sequence).

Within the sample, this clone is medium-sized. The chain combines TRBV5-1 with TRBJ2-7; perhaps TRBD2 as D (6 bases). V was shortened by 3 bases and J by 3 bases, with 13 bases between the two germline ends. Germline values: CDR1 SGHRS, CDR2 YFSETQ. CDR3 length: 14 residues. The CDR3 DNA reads TGCGCCAGCAGCTCCGGGACTTTTTTCTACGAGCAGTACTTC. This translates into CASSSGTFFYEQYF.

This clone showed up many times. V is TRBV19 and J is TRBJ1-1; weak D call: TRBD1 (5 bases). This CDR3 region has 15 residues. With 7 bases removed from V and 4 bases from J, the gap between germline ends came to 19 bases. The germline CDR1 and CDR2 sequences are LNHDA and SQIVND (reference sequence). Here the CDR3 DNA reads TGTGCCAGTAATCTATGGGGGGGTTCGGGCACTGAAGCTTTCTTT. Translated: CASNLWGGSGTEAFF.

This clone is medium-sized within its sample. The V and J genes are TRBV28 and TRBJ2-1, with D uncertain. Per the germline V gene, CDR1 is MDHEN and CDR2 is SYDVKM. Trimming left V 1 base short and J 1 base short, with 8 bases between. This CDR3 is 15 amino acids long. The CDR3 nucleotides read TGTGCCAGCAGTTTATTCGGCAAATCCTACAATGAGCAGTTCTTC. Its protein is CASSLFGKSYNEQFF.

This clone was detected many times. The CDR3 sequence: CSVVLADFYNEQFF. CDR3 DNA sequence: TGCAGCGTTGTTCTAGCGGACTTCTACAATGAGCAGTTCTTC. The chain employs TRBV29-1 and TRBJ2-1; TRBD2 matches at 7 bases. This CDR3 is built from 14 residues. CDR1 and CDR2 from the germline V gene are SQVTM and ANQGSEA. After removal of 4 bases from V and 3 bases from J, the junction contained 6 bases not matched to a gene.

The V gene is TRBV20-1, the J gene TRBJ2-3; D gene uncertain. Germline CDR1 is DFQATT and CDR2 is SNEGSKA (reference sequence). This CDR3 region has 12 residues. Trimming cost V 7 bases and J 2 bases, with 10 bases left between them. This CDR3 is CSVYRHTDTQYF. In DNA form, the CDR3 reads TGCAGTGTCTATCGGCACACAGATACGCAGTATTTT.

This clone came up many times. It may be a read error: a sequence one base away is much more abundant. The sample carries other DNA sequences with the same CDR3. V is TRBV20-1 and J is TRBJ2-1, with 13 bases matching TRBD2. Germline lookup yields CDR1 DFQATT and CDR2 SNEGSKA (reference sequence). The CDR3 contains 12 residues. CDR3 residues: CRGTSGGGEQFF. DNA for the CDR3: TGCAGAGGAACTAGCGGGGGGGGCGAGCAGTTCTTC.

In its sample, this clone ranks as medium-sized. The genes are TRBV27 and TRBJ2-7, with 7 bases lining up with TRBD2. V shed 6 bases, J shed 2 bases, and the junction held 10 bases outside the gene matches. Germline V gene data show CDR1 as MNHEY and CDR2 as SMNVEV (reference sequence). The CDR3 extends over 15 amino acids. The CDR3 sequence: CASRRASGYTYEQYF. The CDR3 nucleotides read TGTGCCAGCAGACGAGCTAGCGGCTATACCTACGAGCAGTACTTC.

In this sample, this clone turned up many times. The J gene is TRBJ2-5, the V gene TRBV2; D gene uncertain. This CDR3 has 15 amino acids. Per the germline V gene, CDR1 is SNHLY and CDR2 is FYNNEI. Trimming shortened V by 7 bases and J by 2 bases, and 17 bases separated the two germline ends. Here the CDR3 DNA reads TGTGCCAGCATTCATTCCGTGATACAACAAGAGACCCAGTACTTC. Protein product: CASIHSVIQQETQYF. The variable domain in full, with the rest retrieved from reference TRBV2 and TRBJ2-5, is EPEVTQTPSHQVTQMGQEVILRCVPISNHLYFYWYRQILGQKVEFLVSFYNNEISEKSEIFDDQFSVERPDGSNFTLKIRSTKLEDSAMYFCASIHSVIQQETQYFGPGTRLLVL.

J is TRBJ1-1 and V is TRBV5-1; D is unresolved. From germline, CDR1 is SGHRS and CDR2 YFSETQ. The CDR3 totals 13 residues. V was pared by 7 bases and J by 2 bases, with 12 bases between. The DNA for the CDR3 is TGCGCCAGCTCAAACGACGTAAACACTGAAGCTTTCTTT. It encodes CASSNDVNTEAFF.

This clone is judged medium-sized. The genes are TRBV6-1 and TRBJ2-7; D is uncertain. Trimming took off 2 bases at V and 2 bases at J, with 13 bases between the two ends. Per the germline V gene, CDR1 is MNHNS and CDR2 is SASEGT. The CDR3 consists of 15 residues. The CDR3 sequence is CASSERTTRPYEQYF. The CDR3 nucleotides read TGTGCCAGCAGTGAACGTACGACAAGGCCCTACGAGCAGTACTTC.

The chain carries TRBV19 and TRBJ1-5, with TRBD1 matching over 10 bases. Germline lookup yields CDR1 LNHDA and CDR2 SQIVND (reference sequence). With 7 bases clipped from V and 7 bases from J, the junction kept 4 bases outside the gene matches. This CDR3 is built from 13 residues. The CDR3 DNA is TGTGCCAGTAAGGAGACAGGGGGCCAGCCCCAGCATTTT. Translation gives CASKETGGQPQHF.

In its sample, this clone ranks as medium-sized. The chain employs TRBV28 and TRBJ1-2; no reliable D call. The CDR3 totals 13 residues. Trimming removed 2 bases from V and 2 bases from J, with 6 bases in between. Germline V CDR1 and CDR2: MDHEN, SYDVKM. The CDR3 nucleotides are TGTGCCAGCAGTTTACCCCTAAACTATGGCTACACCTTC. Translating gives CASSLPLNYGYTF.

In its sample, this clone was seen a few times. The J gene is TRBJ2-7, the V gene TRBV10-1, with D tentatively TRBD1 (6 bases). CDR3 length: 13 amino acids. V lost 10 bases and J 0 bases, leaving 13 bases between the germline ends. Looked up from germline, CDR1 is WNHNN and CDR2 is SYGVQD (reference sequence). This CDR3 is CANEQGNSYEQYF. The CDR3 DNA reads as TGCGCCAACGAACAGGGTAACTCCTACGAGCAGTACTTC.

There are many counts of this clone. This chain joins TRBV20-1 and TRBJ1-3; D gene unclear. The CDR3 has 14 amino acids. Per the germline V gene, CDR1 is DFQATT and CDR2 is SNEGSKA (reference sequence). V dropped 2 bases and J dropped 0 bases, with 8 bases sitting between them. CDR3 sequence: CSARPGGSGNTIYF. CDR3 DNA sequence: TGCAGTGCTAGACCGGGTGGCTCTGGAAACACCATATATTTT.

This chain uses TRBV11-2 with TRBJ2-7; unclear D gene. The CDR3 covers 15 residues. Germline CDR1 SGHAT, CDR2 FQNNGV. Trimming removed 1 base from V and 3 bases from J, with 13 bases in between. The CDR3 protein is CASSLGALRNYEQYF. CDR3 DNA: TGTGCCAGCAGCTTAGGGGCCTTGCGAAACTACGAGCAGTACTTC. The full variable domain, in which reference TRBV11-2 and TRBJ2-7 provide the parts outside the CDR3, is EAGVAQSPRYKIIEKRQSVAFWCNPISGHATLYWYQQILGQGPKLLIQFQNNGVVDDSQLPKDRFSAERLKGVDSTLKIQPAKLEDSAVYLCASSLGALRNYEQYFGPGTRLTVT.

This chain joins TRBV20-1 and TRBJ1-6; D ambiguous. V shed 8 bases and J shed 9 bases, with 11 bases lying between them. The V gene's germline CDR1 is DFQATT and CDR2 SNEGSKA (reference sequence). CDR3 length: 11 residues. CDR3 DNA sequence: TGCAGTTCCAGAGTGGGTTCACCCCTCCACTTT. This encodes CSSRVGSPLHF.

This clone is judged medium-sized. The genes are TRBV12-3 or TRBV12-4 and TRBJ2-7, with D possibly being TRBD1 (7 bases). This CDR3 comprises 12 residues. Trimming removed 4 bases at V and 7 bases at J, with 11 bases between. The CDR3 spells CASSSQGREQYF. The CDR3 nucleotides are TGTGCCAGCAGTTCACAGGGGAGGGAGCAGTACTTC.

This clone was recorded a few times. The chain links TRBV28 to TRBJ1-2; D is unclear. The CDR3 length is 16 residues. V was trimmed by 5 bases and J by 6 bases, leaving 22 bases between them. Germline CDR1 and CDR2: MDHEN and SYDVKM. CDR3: CASSPSPGVAPNGYTF. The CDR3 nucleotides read TGTGCCAGCAGTCCCTCACCCGGGGTGGCCCCTAATGGCTACACCTTC.

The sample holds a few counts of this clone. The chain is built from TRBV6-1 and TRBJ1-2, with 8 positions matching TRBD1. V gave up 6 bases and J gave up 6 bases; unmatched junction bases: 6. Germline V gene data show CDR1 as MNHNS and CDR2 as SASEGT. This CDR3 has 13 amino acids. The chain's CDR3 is CASRKTGADGYTF. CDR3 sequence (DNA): TGTGCCAGCAGAAAGACAGGGGCAGATGGCTACACCTTC.

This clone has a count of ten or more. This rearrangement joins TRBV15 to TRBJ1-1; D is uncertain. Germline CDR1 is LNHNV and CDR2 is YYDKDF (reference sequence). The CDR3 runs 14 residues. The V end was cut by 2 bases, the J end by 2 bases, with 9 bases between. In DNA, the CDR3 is TGTGCCACCAGCAGACCCCCGGTTAACACTGAAGCTTTCTTT. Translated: CATSRPPVNTEAFF.

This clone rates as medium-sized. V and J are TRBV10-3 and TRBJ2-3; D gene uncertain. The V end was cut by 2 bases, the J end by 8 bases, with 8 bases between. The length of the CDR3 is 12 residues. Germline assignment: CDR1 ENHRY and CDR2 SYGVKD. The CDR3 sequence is CAISETTSTQYF. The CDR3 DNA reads TGTGCCATCAGTGAGACCACATCTACGCAGTATTTT.

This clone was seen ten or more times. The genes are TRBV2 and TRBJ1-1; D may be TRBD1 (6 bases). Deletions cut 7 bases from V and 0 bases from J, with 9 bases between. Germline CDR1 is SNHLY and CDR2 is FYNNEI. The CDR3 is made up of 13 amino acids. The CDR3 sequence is CASKDSLNTEAFF. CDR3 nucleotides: TGTGCCAGCAAGGACAGTTTGAACACTGAAGCTTTCTTT. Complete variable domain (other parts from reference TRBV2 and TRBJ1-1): EPEVTQTPSHQVTQMGQEVILRCVPISNHLYFYWYRQILGQKVEFLVSFYNNEISEKSEIFDDQFSVERPDGSNFTLKIRSTKLEDSAMYFCASKDSLNTEAFFGQGTRLTVV.

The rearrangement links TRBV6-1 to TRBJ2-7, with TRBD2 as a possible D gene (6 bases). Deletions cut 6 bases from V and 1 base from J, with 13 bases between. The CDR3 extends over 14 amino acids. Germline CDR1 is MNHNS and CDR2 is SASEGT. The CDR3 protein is CASSPRRGSYEQYF. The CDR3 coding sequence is TGTGCCAGCAGCCCCCGGCGGGGATCCTACGAGCAGTACTTC.

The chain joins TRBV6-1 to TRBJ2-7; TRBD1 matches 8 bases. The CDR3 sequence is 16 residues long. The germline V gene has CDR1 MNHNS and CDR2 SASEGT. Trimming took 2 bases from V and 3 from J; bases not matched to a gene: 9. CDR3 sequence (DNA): TGTGCCAGCAGTGAAACAGCAGGACAGGGTGGCTACGAGCAGTACTTC. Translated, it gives CASSETAGQGGYEQYF.

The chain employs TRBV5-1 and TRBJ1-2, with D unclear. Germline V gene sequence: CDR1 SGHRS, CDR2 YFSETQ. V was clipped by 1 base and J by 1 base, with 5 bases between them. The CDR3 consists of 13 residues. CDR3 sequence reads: CASSLSVNYGYTF. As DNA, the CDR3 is TGCGCCAGCAGCTTGTCGGTTAACTATGGCTACACCTTC.

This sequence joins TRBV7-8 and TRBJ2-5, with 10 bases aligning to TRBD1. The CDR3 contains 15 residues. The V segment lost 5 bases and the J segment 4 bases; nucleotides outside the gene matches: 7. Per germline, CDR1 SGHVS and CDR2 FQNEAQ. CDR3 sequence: CASSNRDRGGETQYF. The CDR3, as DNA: TGTGCCAGCAGCAATCGGGACAGGGGAGGAGAGACCCAGTACTTC.

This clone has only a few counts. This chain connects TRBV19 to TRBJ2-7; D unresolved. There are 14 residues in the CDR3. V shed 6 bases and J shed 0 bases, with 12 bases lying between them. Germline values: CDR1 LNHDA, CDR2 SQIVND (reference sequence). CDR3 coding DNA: TGTGCCAGTAGCGCTGGTGTGTCCTCCTACGAGCAGTACTTC. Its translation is CASSAGVSSYEQYF.

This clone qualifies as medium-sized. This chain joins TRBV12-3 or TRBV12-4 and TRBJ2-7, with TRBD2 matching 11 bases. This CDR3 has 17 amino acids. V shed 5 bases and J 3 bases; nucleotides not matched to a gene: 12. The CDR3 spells CASSLGPGLAVSYEQYF. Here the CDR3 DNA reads TGTGCCAGCAGTCTAGGACCGGGACTAGCGGTTAGCTACGAGCAGTACTTC.